This TCR beta chain appears in the sequencing data of a study of T cell repertoires in cytomegalovirus infection. Study in general: Well-studied HLA-B-restricted epitopes and recently identified HLA-C-restricted epitopes of CMV were both used in the study. Indications of both CMV infection and matching HLA type were provided by public TCR beta signatures.

TCRdb redid the calling of the reads with MiXCR, one entry per CDR3 protein. The sample holds approximately 990,000 distinct CDR3 sequences, roughly 30% seen once. This clonotype turned up a few times. Its antigen is not identified. J lost 4 bases, V lost 4 bases, and 11 bases had no gene match. The CDR3 is 18 amino acids. Findings and limits, study-wide: Summed frequency of shared TCR beta families picked out CMV carriers who also had the relevant HLA. In two of eight donors, the top clonotype was HLA-C-restricted CMV-specific.

The chain combines TRBV12-3 or TRBV12-4 with TRBJ2-2, with TRBD2 matching 11 bases. The source is a human donor in good health (CMV status not recorded). Some clones in this sample may be carry-over from other donors' samples. The sequenced sample was cultured CD8+ T cells from PBMCs, obtained from culture after CMV antigen stimulation. The CDR3 here is CASSSSISGGAVTGELFF. The DNA of the CDR3 is TGTGCCAGCAGTTCGAGTATTAGCGGGGGGGCTGTCACCGGGGAGCTGTTTTTT.